This entry lists 24 T cell receptor beta chains sequenced from one sample in a study of CD8 T cells in ankylosing spondylitis (dated by TCRdb to the late 2010s). Broad study findings and their caveats: Blood from ankylosing spondylitis patients appeared to be characterized by a TCR beta motif made up of seven or eight highly homologous amino acid variants.

These receptors have no known antigen. The method was 5' RACE. Sequenced on an Illumina HiSeq 2500. The public reads were reprocessed in TCRdb via fastp at Q25 and MiXCR, keeping in-frame beta chains. Rows with a matching CDR3 protein are joined into one entry that keeps the most common DNA and genes. Across this sample there are over 400,000 distinct CDR3 sequences, with 25% to 30% seen only once. About 0.92% of the sample rests with the top ten. The sequencing input was blood, either unsorted or a sorted T cell fraction (not recorded which). Receptors were obtained from a male donor with ankylosing spondylitis.

This clonotype was seen more than once but under ten times. This chain connects TRBV5-5 to TRBJ2-7, with TRBD2 identical over 8 bases. Germline CDR1 SGHKS, CDR2 YYEKEE (reference sequence). The CDR3 is made up of 15 amino acids. V dropped 0 bases and J dropped 2; count of bases not matched to a gene: 4. The CDR3 loop is CASSLGGSGTYEQYV. CDR3 DNA: TGTGCCAGCAGCTTGGGTGGTAGCGGGACCTACGAGCAGTACGTC.

This clonotype was counted many times. The chain joins TRBV5-1 to TRBJ2-7; D is unresolved. CDR1 and CDR2 from the germline V gene are SGHRS and YFSETQ. V shed 0 bases and J shed 1 base, with 11 bases lying between them. The CDR3 totals 15 residues. The DNA of the CDR3 is TGCGCCAGCAGCTTGGCGGTAAGGAGTTCCTACGAGCAGTACTTC. Translated: CASSLAVRSSYEQYF.

The J gene is TRBJ2-1, the V gene TRBV12-3 or TRBV12-4, with 9 positions matching TRBD1. This CDR3 region has 14 residues. The V gene end was trimmed by 7 bases and the J gene end by 2 bases; junction bases not matched to a gene: 3. CDR3 in amino acids: CASTRDRAYNEQFF. For the CDR3, the DNA is TGTGCCAGCACCCGGGACAGGGCCTACAATGAGCAGTTCTTC.

The V and J genes are TRBV5-1 and TRBJ2-3; D is unresolved. Germline V gene lookup returns CDR1 SGHRS and CDR2 YFSETQ. The CDR3 length is 14 residues. Deletions cut 3 bases from V and 2 bases from J, with 10 bases between. Here the CDR3 reads CASSSLGTTDTQYF. The CDR3 coding sequence is TGCGCCAGCAGCTCTCTCGGCACCACAGATACGCAGTATTTT.

The chain combines TRBV10-3 with TRBJ2-7, with a possible D match to TRBD2 (6 bases). The V gene's germline CDR1 is ENHRY and CDR2 SYGVKD. The CDR3 runs to 13 residues. V lost 10 bases and J 2 bases, leaving 15 bases between the germline ends. CDR3 in DNA: TGTGCCACCTGCCGTGCGGGAACCTACGAGCAGTACTTC. As protein: CATCRAGTYEQYF.

V is TRBV18 and J is TRBJ1-1; D call uncertain. This CDR3 is 16 amino acids long. From germline, CDR1 is KGHSH and CDR2 LQKENI. Trimming took off 2 bases at V and 0 bases at J, with 13 bases between the two ends. The CDR3 loop reads CASSPVNLGVNTEAFF. The CDR3 DNA is TGTGCCAGCTCACCAGTTAATTTGGGAGTGAACACTGAAGCTTTCTTT.

The V gene is TRBV19, the J gene TRBJ2-2, with a possible D match to TRBD1 (6 bases). Germline CDR1 reads LNHDA; CDR2 reads SQIVND (reference sequence). The CDR3 is 12 amino acids. V lost 10 bases, J lost 1 base, and 7 bases lay in between. The CDR3 here is CAIQGNTGELFF. As DNA, the CDR3 is TGTGCCATACAGGGGAACACCGGGGAGCTGTTTTTT.

The chain employs TRBV24-1 and TRBJ1-1; TRBD1 is a possible D gene (6 bases). There are 15 residues in the CDR3. Trimming stripped 4 bases from V and 1 base from J, with 12 bases between. Per germline, CDR1 KGHDR and CDR2 SFDVKD. Written as DNA, the CDR3 is TGTGCCACCAGTGACACCGGGGGCTCGAACACTGAAGCTTTCTTT. This codes for CATSDTGGSNTEAFF.

This chain links TRBV12-3 or TRBV12-4 with TRBJ2-7, with D unclear. This CDR3 contains 12 residues. The V end lost 3 bases, the J end lost 7 bases, and 10 bases lay between the germline ends. CDR3 bases: TGTGCCAGCAGTTTTTTAGGTCGGGAGCAGTACTTC. Residues: CASSFLGREQYF.

This chain uses TRBV3-1 with TRBJ2-5; the D gene is possibly TRBD2 (6 bases). V was cut by 4 bases and J by 1 base, with 10 bases left in between. Looked up from germline, CDR1 is LGHDT and CDR2 is YNNKEL (reference sequence). The CDR3 totals 14 residues. The CDR3 sequence: CASSPRDLQETQYF. The DNA for the CDR3 is TGTGCCAGCAGCCCGCGGGACCTCCAAGAGACCCAGTACTTC.

The sample holds a few counts of this clonotype. In nucleotides, the CDR3 is TGTGCCAGCAGCTTCCTCCCGTCCGGGTCACCATCCGGGGAGCTGTTTTTT. Translated, it gives CASSFLPSGSPSGELFF. The chain is built from TRBV13 and TRBJ2-2; D gene uncertain. Per the germline V gene, CDR1 is PRHDT and CDR2 is FYEKMQ (reference sequence). V dropped 3 bases and J dropped 6 bases, with 20 bases sitting between them. The CDR3 has 17 residues.

This clonotype has more than one count but fewer than ten. The chain employs TRBV5-1 and TRBJ2-7; 10 nucleotides match TRBD2. V trimming: 5 bases; J trimming: 5 bases; junction bases outside the gene matches: 13. The CDR3 is 16 amino acids. Germline V gene lookup returns CDR1 SGHRS and CDR2 YFSETQ. The CDR3 reads CASSSQSSGSYHEQYF. The CDR3, as DNA: TGCGCCAGCAGTTCCCAATCTAGCGGGAGTTACCACGAGCAGTACTTC. The variable domain in full, with the rest retrieved from reference TRBV5-1 and TRBJ2-7, is KAGVTQTPRYLIKTRGQQVTLSCSPISGHRSVSWYQQTPGQGLQFLFEYFSETQRNKGNFPGRFSGRQFSNSRSEMNVSTLELGDSALYLCASSSQSSGSYHEQYFGPGTRLTVT.

This chain uses TRBV20-1 with TRBJ1-4; D is possibly TRBD1 (6 bases). The CDR3 has 13 amino acids. Deletions cut 6 bases from V and 7 bases from J, with 15 bases between. Germline V gene lookup returns CDR1 DFQATT and CDR2 SNEGSKA (reference sequence). The CDR3 here is CSAEAQGGEKLFF. DNA of the CDR3: TGCAGTGCAGAGGCACAGGGAGGTGAAAAACTGTTTTTT.

This clonotype turned up a few times. One end of the junction does not line up with germline, which may come from a read error. The gene calls are TRBV4-1 and TRBJ1-4, with D perhaps TRBD1 (5 bases). The CDR3 loop spans 14 amino acids. In germline, CDR1 is MGHRA, CDR2 YSYEKL. The CDR3 nucleotides are TGCGCCAGCAGCCAAGATCCAGACAGACCAACTCGGAGTTTT. Protein: CASSQDPDRPTRSF.

This sequence joins TRBV7-9 and TRBJ2-5; 7 bases line up with TRBD2. Germline V lookup: CDR1 SEHNR, CDR2 FQNEAQ (reference sequence). The CDR3 sequence is 13 residues long. V was pared by 5 bases and J by 4 bases, with 4 bases of the junction left unmatched. Written as DNA, the CDR3 is TGTGCCAGCAGCCCGGTAGCGGGAGAGACCCAGTACTTC. Translated: CASSPVAGETQYF.

The chain carries TRBV12-3 or TRBV12-4 and TRBJ1-3; D might be TRBD1 (6 bases). This CDR3 spans 16 amino acids. V was clipped by 5 bases and J by 2 bases, with 16 bases between them. The CDR3 here is CASSPHLTGTGNTIYF. The CDR3 nucleotides are TGTGCCAGCAGTCCGCACCTCACAGGGACTGGAAACACCATATATTTT.

The rearrangement joins TRBV18 to TRBJ2-5; 11 positions agree with TRBD1. Germline CDR1 is KGHSH and CDR2 is LQKENI. The V segment lost 2 bases and the J segment 3 bases; nucleotides outside the gene matches: 2. CDR3 length: 15 amino acids. The CDR3 nucleotides are TGTGCCAGCTCACCAGGGACAGGGGGTGAAGAGACCCAGTACTTC. Translating it yields CASSPGTGGEETQYF.

The chain recombines TRBV7-2 with TRBJ2-7; perhaps TRBD2 as D (6 bases). Germline CDR1 SGHTA, CDR2 FQGNSA. Trimming cost V 5 bases and J 4 bases, with 18 bases left between them. This CDR3 is built from 15 residues. In DNA form, the CDR3 reads TGTGCCAGCAGCCCCACCCCCGGGAGCAGGTACGAGCAGTACTTC. It encodes CASSPTPGSRYEQYF.

The chain uses TRBV20-1 and TRBJ2-2; TRBD1 matches at 11 bases. The CDR3 contains 15 residues. The V gene end was trimmed by 5 bases and the J gene end by 7 bases; junction bases not matched to a gene: 9. Per the germline V gene, CDR1 is DFQATT and CDR2 is SNEGSKA (reference sequence). The CDR3 sequence is CSASRTGGSIGELFF. The CDR3 bases are TGCAGTGCTTCTCGGACAGGGGGCTCTATCGGGGAGCTGTTTTTT.

This clonotype was counted only a few times. The V gene is TRBV5-1, the J gene TRBJ2-1, with D possibly TRBD1 on 6 matching bases. Per germline, CDR1 SGHRS and CDR2 YFSETQ. Trimming stripped 0 bases from V and 2 bases from J, with 12 bases between. The CDR3 is made up of 16 amino acids. CDR3 loop: CASSLGRDIPYNEQFF. The CDR3 region has the DNA TGCGCCAGCAGCTTGGGCCGGGACATTCCCTACAATGAGCAGTTCTTC. Drawing the rest from reference TRBV5-1 and TRBJ2-1, the complete variable domain is KAGVTQTPRYLIKTRGQQVTLSCSPISGHRSVSWYQQTPGQGLQFLFEYFSETQRNKGNFPGRFSGRQFSNSRSEMNVSTLELGDSALYLCASSLGRDIPYNEQFFGPGTRLTVL.

This chain joins TRBV10-3 and TRBJ2-1, with 9 bases that match TRBD2. The CDR3 consists of 17 residues. In germline, CDR1 is ENHRY, CDR2 SYGVKD. Germline trimming cut 1 base from V and 1 base from J; bases unmatched to any gene: 5. This CDR3 reads CAISEFLSGSSYNEQFF. CDR3 nucleotide sequence: TGTGCCATCAGTGAGTTCCTTAGCGGGAGTTCCTACAATGAGCAGTTCTTC.

The V call is TRBV7-8, the J call TRBJ2-7; 7 nucleotides align to TRBD1. The CDR3 consists of 16 residues. Germline V gives CDR1 SGHVS, CDR2 FQNEAQ. The J segment lost 0 bases and the V segment lost 1 base, leaving 6 bases of the junction unmatched. CDR3 DNA: TGTGCCAGCAGCTTAGGAGGACAGGCCAGCTCCTACGAGCAGTACGTC. Its protein is CASSLGGQASSYEQYV.

The chain has TRBV10-2 and TRBJ2-2; 11 bases fit TRBD1. CDR1 and CDR2 from the germline V gene are WSHSY and SAAADI. Unmatched junction bases numbered 8, after V lost 7 bases and J lost 7 bases. This CDR3 has 15 amino acids. The CDR3, as DNA: TGCGCCAGCACTCGGGACAGGGGGACGGGCGGGGAGCTGTTTTTT. Residues: CASTRDRGTGGELFF.

This chain links TRBV6-2 or TRBV6-3 with TRBJ1-1, with 10 bases matching TRBD1. V lost 9 bases to trimming and J lost 4 bases; unmatched junction nucleotides: 5. The germline V gene encodes CDR1 MNHEY and CDR2 SVGEGT. The CDR3 has 13 residues. This chain's CDR3 is CASTRTGGTEAFF. For the CDR3, the DNA is TGTGCCAGTACCCGGACAGGGGGCACTGAAGCTTTCTTT.